The entry below gives a single T cell receptor beta chain sequence along with its context. The antigen is not known. PBMC libraries mostly used approximately 0.5 ug of input genomic DNA, with six replicates per sample. Some clones are missing from TCRdb's copy, which holds only in-frame ones; the method was immunoSEQ multiplex PCR. The sample has 63,000 or so clones, 86% seen once. Described time point: after neoadjuvant nivolumab, at surgical resection. The patients had HPV-negative, locally advanced oral cavity squamous cell carcinoma. The data are from a study of neoadjuvant anti-PD-1 for oral cavity cancer. Study information: Patients without progression received a fourth nivolumab dose around day 43, then surgical resection on days 50-56. Findings and limits, study-wide: PBMC Gini-index clonality exceeded responders' in non-responders post-nivolumab.

The CDR3 has 14 amino acids. From germline, CDR1 is PRHDT and CDR2 FYEKMQ (reference sequence). V shed 6 bases and J 1 base; nucleotides not matched to a gene: 4. The rearrangement uses TRBV13 and TRBJ1-1; 8 positions agree with TRBD1. The sequencing here drew on PBMCs, taken after nivolumab (anti-PD-1) treatment. This sequence was found in a person aged 35-79 years with oral cavity squamous cell carcinoma. The CDR3 DNA reads as TGTGCCAGCAGTTATGGGACAGGGAACACTGAAGCTTTCTTT. Protein sequence: CASSYGTGNTEAFF.